The 5 T cell receptor beta chains given below trace back to one sample, sequenced in a study of metastatic and nonmetastatic thyroid tumors. All patients were treatment-naive before thyroid surgery. With MiXCR, TCRdb reprocessed the PCR reads. The sample includes 70,000 or so clones, 11% to 15% of them seen just once. Sequenced material: blood. All receptors derive from a male donor with papillary thyroid cancer or a benign thyroid nodule (not recorded which). Some clones in this sample may be carry-over from other donors' samples.

This clone was seen many times. The chain employs TRBV9 and TRBJ2-5, with D possibly TRBD2 on 5 matching bases. CDR3 length: 14 residues. V dropped 0 bases and J dropped 5 bases, with 11 bases sitting between them. The germline V gene encodes CDR1 SGDLS and CDR2 YYNGEE. The CDR3 DNA is TGTGCCAGCAGCGTAGCTTTTAGCGAGGAGACCCAGTACTTC. Protein sequence: CASSVAFSEETQYF.

This clone appeared many times. The chain recombines TRBV6-1 with TRBJ2-7; no firm D call. CDR1 and CDR2 (germline): MNHNS, SASEGT. V gave up 7 bases and J gave up 2 bases, with 15 bases separating them. This CDR3 spans 14 amino acids. The CDR3 nucleotides read TGTGCCAGCACGGCCTCCCCTGGTCCCTACGAGCAGTACTTC. Its translation: CASTASPGPYEQYF.

This clone showed up many times. The chain joins TRBV7-3 to TRBJ2-2; maybe TRBD1 (5 bases). Germline V CDR1 and CDR2: SGHTA, FQGTGA. The CDR3 has 15 residues. Trimming cost V 5 bases and J 7 bases, with 17 bases left between them. For the CDR3, the DNA is TGTGCCAGCAGCCCAACCAGGGAAGTTGGCGGGGAGCTGTTTTTT. Translating gives CASSPTREVGGELFF.

At least ten counts were recorded for this clone. This chain joins TRBV11-2 and TRBJ2-1; tentatively, D is TRBD2 (6 bases). V was shortened by 5 bases and J by 4 bases, with 15 bases between the two germline ends. CDR3 length equals 15 residues. CDR1 and CDR2 from the germline V gene are SGHAT and FQNNGV. The CDR3 loop is CASSPMTSSYNEQFF. Written as DNA, the CDR3 is TGTGCCAGCAGCCCGATGACTAGTTCTTACAATGAGCAGTTCTTC.

This clone was seen ten or more times. This chain connects TRBV9 to TRBJ2-1; TRBD2 matches at 12 bases. Per germline, CDR1 SGDLS and CDR2 YYNGEE. CDR3 length: 16 residues. After removal of 4 bases from V and 9 bases from J, the junction contained 11 bases not matched to a gene. CDR3 residues: CASSPHLTSGSREQFF. The CDR3 DNA is TGTGCCAGCAGCCCGCACCTGACTAGCGGGAGCCGTGAGCAGTTCTTC.